Listed here are 4 T cell receptor beta chains from one sample, sequenced in a study of blood T cell repertoires in COVID-19. Sequencing used immunoSEQ multiplex PCR; TCRdb keeps in-frame clones, though not all of them. The sample carries 250,000 to 350,000 clones, around 85% recorded once. Sequencing was performed on peripheral blood. These receptors all come from a woman aged 50 to 60 with active or convalescent COVID-19.

The V gene is TRBV12-3 or TRBV12-4, the J gene TRBJ2-3; a weak D match, TRBD1 (5 bases). Trimming took 5 bases from V and 4 from J, leaving 10 bases between them. The CDR3 runs to 13 residues. The CDR3 loop reads CASSLKTADTQYF. CDR3 DNA: TGTGCCAGCAGTCTAAAGACAGCAGATACGCAGTATTTT.

Comments on this clone: The same CDR3 also results from other DNA sequences found in this sample. The chain uses TRBV27 and TRBJ2-7, with 9 nucleotides matching TRBD1. Germline V gene data show CDR1 as MNHEY and CDR2 as SMNVEV (reference sequence). This CDR3 region has 14 residues. V trimming: 3 bases; J trimming: 2 bases; junction bases outside the gene matches: 2. The CDR3 region has the DNA TGTGCCAGCAGTTTCGGGACAGGGCCCTACGAGCAGTACTTC. As protein: CASSFGTGPYEQYF.

The chain employs TRBV5-1 and TRBJ2-1; possibly TRBD2 for D (6 bases). Between the trimmed V and J ends, which lost 4 bases and 3 bases, there was a span of 14 bases. This CDR3 is 15 amino acids long. Germline CDR1 SGHRS, CDR2 YFSETQ. The CDR3 nucleotides are TGCGCCAGCAGCGATGGACTTAGCGGCTACAATGAGCAGTTCTTC. Its translation: CASSDGLSGYNEQFF.

This sequence joins TRBV3-1 (or the pseudogene TRBV3-2) and TRBJ2-1; D not resolved. Trimming cost V 6 bases and J 5 bases, with 5 bases left between them. This CDR3 has 11 residues. Per germline, CDR1 LGHDT and CDR2 YNNKEL (reference sequence). CDR3 in amino acids: CASRRNNEQFF. DNA for the CDR3: TGTGCCAGCAGGCGCAACAATGAGCAGTTCTTC.